This T cell receptor (beta chain) was obtained from a study of shared clonotypes between healthy human individuals. General study points: Naive subsets tended to show greater estimated richness than memory subsets.

Participating donors were healthy, HIV-negative adults free of recent acute infections or vaccinations. Adult Caucasians living in Nashville, Tennessee made up all of the donors. The table came from immunoSEQ multiplex PCR; TCRdb's copy has only in-frame clones and leaves some out. Here the sample spans 2.3 million or so clones, 90% to 95% being singletons. The CDR3 length is 13 residues. Germline loops: CDR1 SGHTA, CDR2 FQGTGA. V was shortened by 5 bases and J by 5 bases, with 12 bases between the two germline ends. This clone was counted once. Its antigen is unidentified. Other DNA sequences of this sample code for an identical CDR3.

The clonotype comes from a man between 18 and 29 years old in good health. Some clones in this sample may be carry-over from other donors' samples. What was sequenced was naive CD4+ T cells from PBMCs. Subset described: CD45RA+ positively selected. The rearrangement uses TRBV7-3 and TRBJ2-5, with D unclear. The CDR3 DNA is TGTGCCAGCAGCCTCTCCGGTAGGGAGACCCAGTACTTC. This translates into CASSLSGRETQYF.